A single sample gave rise to the 22 T cell receptor beta chains below, sequenced in a study of blood T cell repertoires in COVID-19. The protocol was immunoSEQ multiplex PCR, while the TCRdb copy is restricted to in-frame clones and leaves out a portion. Among some 88,000 clones listed, approximately 86% were seen once. Specimen: peripheral blood. These receptors were taken from a man between 60 and 75 years old with acute or convalescent COVID-19.

With respect to this clone: The sample holds other DNA sequences that translate to the same CDR3. This chain uses TRBV7-3 with TRBJ2-3; possibly TRBD2 for D (6 bases). Germline loops: CDR1 SGHTA, CDR2 FQGTGA. Trimming removed 6 bases at V and 0 bases at J, with 13 bases between. CDR3 length equals 15 residues. CDR3 in DNA: TGTGCCAGCAGTCGAGCGGGCGGTAGCACAGATACGCAGTATTTT. Translating it yields CASSRAGGSTDTQYF. The full variable domain, with the rest looked up from reference TRBV7-3 and TRBJ2-3, is GAGVSQTPSNKVTEKGKYVELRCDPISGHTALYWYRQSLGQGPEFLIYFQGTGAADDSGLPNDRFFAVRPEGSVSTLKIQRTERGDSAVYLCASSRAGGSTDTQYFGPGTRLTVL.

The chain carries TRBV6-2 or TRBV6-3 and TRBJ2-3, with 7 nucleotides matching TRBD2. The CDR3 has 15 amino acids. The V and J ends lost 4 bases and 0 bases, in that order; junction bases with no gene match: 4. Germline CDR1 reads MNHEY; CDR2 reads SVGEGT. The CDR3, as DNA: TGTGCCAGCAGTTTAGCGGGCCTTAGCACAGATACGCAGTATTTT. Its translation: CASSLAGLSTDTQYF.

The rearrangement joins TRBV7-8 to TRBJ1-1, with a possible D match to TRBD1 (6 bases). This CDR3 region has 17 residues. In germline, CDR1 is SGHVS, CDR2 FQNEAQ. Deletions cut 4 bases from V and 0 bases from J, with 18 bases between. Written as DNA, the CDR3 is TGTGCCAGCAGCTCCGTCGGGGGGCCGGGAGTGAACACTGAAGCTTTCTTT. It translates to CASSSVGGPGVNTEAFF.

This chain joins TRBV30 and TRBJ1-2; D gene ambiguous. V dropped 1 base and J dropped 8 bases, with 8 bases sitting between them. The CDR3 runs to 11 residues. The V gene's germline CDR1 is GTSNPN and CDR2 SVGIG (reference sequence). This chain's CDR3 is CAWSGPRGYTF. In nucleotides, the CDR3 is TGTGCCTGGAGTGGGCCGCGGGGCTACACCTTC. Variable domain in full (rest from reference TRBV30 and TRBJ1-2): SQTIHQWPATLVQPVGSPLSLECTVEGTSNPNLYWYRQAAGRGLQLLFYSVGIGQISSEVPQNLSASRPQDRQFILSSKKLLLSDSGFYLCAWSGPRGYTFGSGTRLTVV.

The J gene is TRBJ1-2, the V gene TRBV4-3; TRBD1 matches 9 bases. Germline trimming cut 1 base from V and 4 bases from J; bases unmatched to any gene: 4. CDR3 size: 15 residues. Per the germline V gene, CDR1 is LGHNA and CDR2 is YSLEER. The CDR3 DNA reads as TGCGCCAGCAGCCAAGGGGACAGGGACATCTATGGCTACACCTTC. Protein sequence: CASSQGDRDIYGYTF.

This chain uses TRBV6-2 or TRBV6-3 with TRBJ1-1; tentatively, D is TRBD1 (5 bases). The CDR3 spans 15 residues. CDR1 and CDR2 (germline): MNHEY, SVGEGT. The ends were cut back, 0 bases at V and 3 bases at J, with 11 bases in the middle. The CDR3: CASSYSWGGHTEAFF. CDR3 coding DNA: TGTGCCAGCAGTTACTCCTGGGGCGGTCACACTGAAGCTTTCTTT.

This clone was observed a single time. The rearrangement uses TRBV5-6 and TRBJ1-2; D call uncertain. This CDR3 region has 12 residues. The germline V gene has CDR1 SGHDT and CDR2 YYEEEE. Trimming shortened V by 0 bases and J by 11 bases, and 11 bases separated the two germline ends. Here the CDR3 DNA reads TGTGCCAGCAGCTTGGGGAGTCGAGCGTACACCTTC. Residues: CASSLGSRAYTF.

The V gene is TRBV5-4, the J gene TRBJ2-3, with TRBD2 identical over 11 bases. J was trimmed by 1 base and V by 4 bases; bases with no gene match: 5. Germline CDR1 is SGHNT and CDR2 is YYREEE (reference sequence). The CDR3 contains 16 residues. This CDR3 is CASSTELAGGTDTQYF. DNA for the CDR3: TGTGCCAGCAGCACCGAACTAGCGGGAGGCACAGATACGCAGTATTTT.

The gene calls are TRBV19 and TRBJ2-7; 9 bases map to TRBD1. Looked up from germline, CDR1 is LNHDA and CDR2 is SQIVND (reference sequence). V trimming: 5 bases; J trimming: 1 base; junction bases outside the gene matches: 9. This CDR3 is 16 amino acids long. The CDR3 spells CASSALKGQGSYEQYF. Here the CDR3 DNA reads TGTGCCAGTAGTGCATTAAAGGGACAGGGTTCCTACGAGCAGTACTTC.

The chain combines TRBV6-6 with TRBJ2-7, with D tentatively TRBD2 (5 bases). The CDR3 covers 11 residues. Trimming stripped 6 bases from V and 7 bases from J, with 10 bases between. CDR1 is MNHNY and CDR2 is SVGAGI in the germline V gene (reference sequence). The CDR3: CASSWGVEQYF. In nucleotides, the CDR3 is TGTGCCAGCAGCTGGGGAGTAGAGCAGTACTTC.

This chain connects TRBV30 to TRBJ1-1; 7 nucleotides align to TRBD1. CDR3 length equals 14 residues. Germline CDR1 reads GTSNPN; CDR2 reads SVGIG (reference sequence). J lost 0 bases, V lost 2 bases, and 3 bases had no gene match. In DNA, the CDR3 is TGTGCCTGGAGTTGGACAGGACTGAACACTGAAGCTTTCTTT. Protein sequence: CAWSWTGLNTEAFF. Combining the CDR3 with reference TRBV30 and TRBJ1-1 gives the whole variable domain SQTIHQWPATLVQPVGSPLSLECTVEGTSNPNLYWYRQAAGRGLQLLFYSVGIGQISSEVPQNLSASRPQDRQFILSSKKLLLSDSGFYLCAWSWTGLNTEAFFGQGTRLTVV.

V gene TRBV19 combines with J gene TRBJ1-5; D is uncertain. V gave up 2 bases and J gave up 0 bases, with 5 bases separating them. The CDR3 has 14 amino acids. Germline-derived CDR1 and CDR2 are LNHDA and SQIVND (reference sequence). The CDR3 DNA follows: TGTGCCAGTAGTATATCCTATAGCAATCAGCCCCAGCATTTT. It is translated as CASSISYSNQPQHF.

The gene calls are TRBV6-2 or TRBV6-3 and TRBJ2-2, with D perhaps matching TRBD1 (7 bases). CDR1 and CDR2 from the germline V gene are MNHEY and SVGEGT. CDR3 size: 15 residues. V was shortened by 4 bases and J by 4 bases, with 13 bases between the two germline ends. This CDR3 reads CASSSRQGLTGELFF. DNA of the CDR3: TGTGCCAGCAGTTCAAGACAGGGACTCACCGGGGAGCTGTTTTTT.

The chain recombines TRBV15 with TRBJ2-7, with D unresolved. Germline V gene lookup returns CDR1 LNHNV and CDR2 YYDKDF (reference sequence). Trimming removed 1 base from V and 3 bases from J, with 7 bases in between. The CDR3 has 13 amino acids. The CDR3 is CATSRGSFYEQYF. The DNA for the CDR3 is TGTGCCACCAGCAGAGGGAGTTTCTACGAGCAGTACTTC.

This clone was recorded a few times. The chain couples TRBV6-2 or TRBV6-3 to TRBJ2-1; D might be TRBD1 (5 bases). The germline CDR1 and CDR2 sequences are MNHEY and SVGEGT. The V gene lost 4 bases and the J gene lost 9 bases, with 13 bases spanning the gap. This CDR3 region has 13 residues. CDR3 residues: CASSWRRAGEQFF. The CDR3 region has the DNA TGTGCCAGCAGTTGGCGCAGGGCTGGTGAGCAGTTCTTC.

This clone has only a few counts. The chain has TRBV28 and TRBJ1-2; the D is unclear. The CDR3 totals 14 residues. The V gene's germline CDR1 is MDHEN and CDR2 SYDVKM. The V end was cut by 2 bases, the J end by 4 bases, with 11 bases between. CDR3 loop: CASSLGLSLYGYTF. DNA for the CDR3: TGTGCCAGCAGTTTAGGCCTCTCGCTCTATGGCTACACCTTC.

The rearrangement uses TRBV3-1 (or the pseudogene TRBV3-2) and TRBJ2-5, with D perhaps TRBD2 (7 bases). Germline V gives CDR1 LGHDT, CDR2 YNNKEL (reference sequence). There are 15 residues in the CDR3. Trimming removed 1 base from V and 4 bases from J, with 13 bases in between. In DNA, the CDR3 is TGTGCCAGCAGCCAAGGGGCGGGGGCTGGAGAGACCCAGTACTTC. Residues: CASSQGAGAGETQYF.

The chain carries TRBV6-5 and TRBJ2-5, with D possibly matching TRBD1 (6 bases). Germline V gene lookup returns CDR1 MNHEY and CDR2 SVGAGI. V was pared by 7 bases and J by 2 bases, with 8 bases between. This CDR3 comprises 12 residues. The CDR3 bases are TGTGCCAGCACCGGACAGCAAGAGACCCAGTACTTC. Translation: CASTGQQETQYF.

The chain couples TRBV30 to TRBJ1-6, with 9 bases aligning to TRBD1. CDR3 length: 14 residues. The trim removed 3 bases at V and 13 bases at J, leaving 10 bases unmatched. Germline CDR1 reads GTSNPN; CDR2 reads SVGIG (reference sequence). DNA of the CDR3: TGTGCCTGGAGGGACAGGGGAGTGCTTTTTCCCCTCCACTTT. Translating gives CAWRDRGVLFPLHF. Using reference TRBV30 and TRBJ1-6 for the parts outside the CDR3, the full variable domain is SQTIHQWPATLVQPVGSPLSLECTVEGTSNPNLYWYRQAAGRGLQLLFYSVGIGQISSEVPQNLSASRPQDRQFILSSKKLLLSDSGFYLCAWRDRGVLFPLHFGNGTRLTVT.

This chain joins TRBV29-1 and TRBJ2-2; the match to TRBD1 covers 7 bases. The CDR3 extends over 15 amino acids. Germline assignment: CDR1 SQVTM and CDR2 ANQGSEA. The ends lost 6 bases at V and 0 bases at J; junction bases unmatched: 7. The CDR3 spells CSVEPGTANTGELFF. The CDR3 DNA reads TGCAGCGTGGAACCCGGGACAGCGAACACCGGGGAGCTGTTTTTT.

The V call is TRBV6-5, the J call TRBJ1-1; possibly TRBD1 for D (5 bases). From germline, CDR1 is MNHEY and CDR2 SVGAGI. The CDR3 is made up of 11 amino acids. V shed 8 bases and J shed 8 bases, with 12 bases lying between them. The CDR3 spells CASSSGGEAFF. In nucleotides, the CDR3 is TGTGCCAGCTCTTCGGGGGGGGAAGCTTTCTTT.

CDR3 residues: CASSLASGSLYEQFF. CDR3 nucleotides: TGTGCCAGCAGCTTAGCTAGCGGGAGTTTATATGAGCAGTTCTTC. The V gene is TRBV7-2, the J gene TRBJ2-1; 9 bases match TRBD2. Germline CDR1 SGHTA, CDR2 FQGNSA. This CDR3 has 15 amino acids. With 0 bases clipped from V and 8 bases from J, the junction kept 5 bases outside the gene matches.